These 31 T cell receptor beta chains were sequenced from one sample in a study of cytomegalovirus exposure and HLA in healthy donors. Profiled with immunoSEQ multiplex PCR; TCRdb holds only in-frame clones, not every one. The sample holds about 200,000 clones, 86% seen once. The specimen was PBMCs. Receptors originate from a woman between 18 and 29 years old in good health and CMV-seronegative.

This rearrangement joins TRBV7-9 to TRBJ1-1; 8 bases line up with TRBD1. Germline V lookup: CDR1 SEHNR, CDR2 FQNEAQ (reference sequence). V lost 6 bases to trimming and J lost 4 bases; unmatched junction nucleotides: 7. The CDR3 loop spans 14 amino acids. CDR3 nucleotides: TGTGCCAGCAGTCGGGGACAGGACGGCACTGAAGCTTTCTTT. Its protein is CASSRGQDGTEAFF.

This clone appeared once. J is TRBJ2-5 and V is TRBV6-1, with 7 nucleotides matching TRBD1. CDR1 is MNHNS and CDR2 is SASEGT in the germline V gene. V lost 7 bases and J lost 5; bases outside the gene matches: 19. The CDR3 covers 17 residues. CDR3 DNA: TGTGCCAGCACTGAGGGCCACAGACAGGGCATGCGGGAGACCCAGTACTTC. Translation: CASTEGHRQGMRETQYF.

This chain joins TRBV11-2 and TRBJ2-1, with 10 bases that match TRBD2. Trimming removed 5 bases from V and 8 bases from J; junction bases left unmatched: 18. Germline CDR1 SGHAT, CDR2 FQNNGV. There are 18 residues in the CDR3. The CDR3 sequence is CASSLTPSGGFLGDEQFF. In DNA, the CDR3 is TGTGCCAGCAGCCTCACCCCTAGCGGGGGCTTTCTGGGCGATGAGCAGTTCTTC.

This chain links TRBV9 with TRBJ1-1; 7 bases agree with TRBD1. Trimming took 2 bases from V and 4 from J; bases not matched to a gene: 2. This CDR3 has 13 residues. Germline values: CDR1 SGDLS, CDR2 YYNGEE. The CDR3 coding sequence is TGTGCCAGCAGCGTTGGGACAGCCACTGAAGCTTTCTTT. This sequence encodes CASSVGTATEAFF. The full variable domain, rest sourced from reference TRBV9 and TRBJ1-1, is DSGVTQTPKHLITATGQRVTLRCSPRSGDLSVYWYQQSLDQGLQFLIQYYNGEERAKGNILERFSAQQFPDLHSELNLSSLELGDSALYFCASSVGTATEAFFGQGTRLTVV.

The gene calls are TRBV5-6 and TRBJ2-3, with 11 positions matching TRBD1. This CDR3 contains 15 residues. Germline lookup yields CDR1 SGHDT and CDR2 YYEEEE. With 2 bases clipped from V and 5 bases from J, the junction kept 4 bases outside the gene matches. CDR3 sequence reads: CASSLSGTGGDTQYF. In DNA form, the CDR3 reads TGTGCCAGCAGCTTATCCGGGACAGGGGGAGATACGCAGTATTTT.

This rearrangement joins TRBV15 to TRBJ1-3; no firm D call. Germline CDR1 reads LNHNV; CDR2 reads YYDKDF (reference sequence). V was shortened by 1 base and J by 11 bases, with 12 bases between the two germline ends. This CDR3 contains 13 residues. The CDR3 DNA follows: TGTGCCACCAGCAGAGGGTCGGTTGAGGCCATATATTTT. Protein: CATSRGSVEAIYF.

CDR3 sequence (DNA): TGTGCCAGCAGCGATCCCCGCTTTGGGGGGGACGAGCAGTACTTC. Amino acids: CASSDPRFGGDEQYF. J is TRBJ2-7 and V is TRBV9; 7 bases are a match to TRBD2. Losses at the gene ends were 3 bases for V and 5 bases for J; bases not matched to a gene: 11. This CDR3 spans 15 amino acids. Germline V CDR1 and CDR2: SGDLS, YYNGEE.

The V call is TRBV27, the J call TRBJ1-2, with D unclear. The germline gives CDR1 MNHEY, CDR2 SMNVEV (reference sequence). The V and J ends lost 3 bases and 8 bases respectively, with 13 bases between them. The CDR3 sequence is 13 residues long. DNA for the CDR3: TGTGCCAGCAGTTTGTGGCTTGGTGGCGGCTACACCTTC. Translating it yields CASSLWLGGGYTF.

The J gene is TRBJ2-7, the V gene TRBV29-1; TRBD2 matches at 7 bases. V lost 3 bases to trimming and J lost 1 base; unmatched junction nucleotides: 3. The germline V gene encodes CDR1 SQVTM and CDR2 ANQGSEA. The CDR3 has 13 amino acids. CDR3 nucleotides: TGCAGCGTTGAGGTGCGGGGGTCCTACGAGCAGTACTTC. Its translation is CSVEVRGSYEQYF.

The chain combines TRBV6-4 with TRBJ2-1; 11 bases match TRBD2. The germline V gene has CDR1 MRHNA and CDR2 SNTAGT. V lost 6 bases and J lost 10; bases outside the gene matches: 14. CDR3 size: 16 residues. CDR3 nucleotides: TGTGCCAGCAGCAGCACCGCCGGGACTAGCGGAGGGGAGCAGTTCTTC. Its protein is CASSSTAGTSGGEQFF.

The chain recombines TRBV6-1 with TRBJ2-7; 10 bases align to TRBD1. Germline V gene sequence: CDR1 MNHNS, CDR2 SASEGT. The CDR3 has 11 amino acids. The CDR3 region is CATGQGYEQYF. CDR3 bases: TGTGCTACGGGACAGGGGTACGAGCAGTACTTC.

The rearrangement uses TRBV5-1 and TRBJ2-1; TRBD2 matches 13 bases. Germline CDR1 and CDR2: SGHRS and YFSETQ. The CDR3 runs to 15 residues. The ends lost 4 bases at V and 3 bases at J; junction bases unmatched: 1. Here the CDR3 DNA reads TGCGCCAGCAGCCGGACTAGCGGGGGCTACAATGAGCAGTTCTTC. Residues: CASSRTSGGYNEQFF. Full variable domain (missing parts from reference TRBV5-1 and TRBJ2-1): KAGVTQTPRYLIKTRGQQVTLSCSPISGHRSVSWYQQTPGQGLQFLFEYFSETQRNKGNFPGRFSGRQFSNSRSEMNVSTLELGDSALYLCASSRTSGGYNEQFFGPGTRLTVL.

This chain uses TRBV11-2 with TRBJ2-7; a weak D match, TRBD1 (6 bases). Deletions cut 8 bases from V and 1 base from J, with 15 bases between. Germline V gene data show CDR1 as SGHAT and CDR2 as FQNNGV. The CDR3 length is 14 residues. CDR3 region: CASSPRTDSYEQYF. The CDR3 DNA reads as TGTGCCAGCTCCCCCCGGACAGATTCCTACGAGCAGTACTTC. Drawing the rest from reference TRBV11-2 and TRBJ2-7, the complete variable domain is EAGVAQSPRYKIIEKRQSVAFWCNPISGHATLYWYQQILGQGPKLLIQFQNNGVVDDSQLPKDRFSAERLKGVDSTLKIQPAKLEDSAVYLCASSPRTDSYEQYFGPGTRLTVT.

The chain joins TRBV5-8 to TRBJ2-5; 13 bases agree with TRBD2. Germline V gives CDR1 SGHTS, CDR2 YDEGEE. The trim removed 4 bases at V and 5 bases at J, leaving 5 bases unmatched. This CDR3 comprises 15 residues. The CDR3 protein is CASSLLAGGAETQYF. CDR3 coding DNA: TGTGCCAGCAGCCTACTAGCGGGGGGGGCGGAGACCCAGTACTTC.

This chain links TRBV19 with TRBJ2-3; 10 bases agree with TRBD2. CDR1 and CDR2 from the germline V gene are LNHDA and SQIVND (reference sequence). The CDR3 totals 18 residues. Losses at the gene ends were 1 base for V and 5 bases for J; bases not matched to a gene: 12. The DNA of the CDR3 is TGTGCCAGTAGTATAGGTCCAGGGCTAGCGGGAGTGTTAGATACGCAGTATTTT. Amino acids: CASSIGPGLAGVLDTQYF.

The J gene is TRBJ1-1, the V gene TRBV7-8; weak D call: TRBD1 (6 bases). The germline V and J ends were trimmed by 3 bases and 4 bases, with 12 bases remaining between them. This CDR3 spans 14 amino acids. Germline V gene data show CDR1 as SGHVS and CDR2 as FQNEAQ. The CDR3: CASSFQGSSTEAFF. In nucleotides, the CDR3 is TGTGCCAGCAGCTTCCAGGGGAGTAGCACTGAAGCTTTCTTT.

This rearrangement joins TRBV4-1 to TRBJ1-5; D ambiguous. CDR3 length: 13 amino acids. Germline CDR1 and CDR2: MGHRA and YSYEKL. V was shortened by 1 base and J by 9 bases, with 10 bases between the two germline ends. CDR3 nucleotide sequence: TGCGCCAGCAGCCAAGGCGAGGGATCGCCCCAGCATTTT. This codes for CASSQGEGSPQHF.

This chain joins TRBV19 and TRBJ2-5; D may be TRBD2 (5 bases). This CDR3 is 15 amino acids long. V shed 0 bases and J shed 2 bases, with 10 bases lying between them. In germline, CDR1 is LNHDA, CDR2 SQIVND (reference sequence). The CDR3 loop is CASSIDPRRQETQYF. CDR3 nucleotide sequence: TGTGCCAGTAGTATAGATCCGAGGAGGCAAGAGACCCAGTACTTC.

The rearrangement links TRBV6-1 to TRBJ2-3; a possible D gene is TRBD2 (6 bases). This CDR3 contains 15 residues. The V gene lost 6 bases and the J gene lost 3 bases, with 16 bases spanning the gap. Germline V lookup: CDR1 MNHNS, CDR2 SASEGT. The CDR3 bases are TGTGCCAGCAGGGACTACTCCTCTCCGACAGATACGCAGTATTTT. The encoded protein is CASRDYSSPTDTQYF.

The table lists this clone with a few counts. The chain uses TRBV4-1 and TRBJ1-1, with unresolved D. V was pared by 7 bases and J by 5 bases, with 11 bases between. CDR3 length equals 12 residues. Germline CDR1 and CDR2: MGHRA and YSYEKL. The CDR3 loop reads CASMGGGTEAFF. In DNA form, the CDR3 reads TGCGCCAGCATGGGCGGAGGGACTGAAGCTTTCTTT.

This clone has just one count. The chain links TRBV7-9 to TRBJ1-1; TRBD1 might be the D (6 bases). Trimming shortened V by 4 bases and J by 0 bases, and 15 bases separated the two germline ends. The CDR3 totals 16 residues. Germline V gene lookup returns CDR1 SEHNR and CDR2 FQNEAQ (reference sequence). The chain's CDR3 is CASSSKYREMNTEAFF. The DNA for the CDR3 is TGTGCCAGCAGCTCGAAGTACAGGGAGATGAACACTGAAGCTTTCTTT.

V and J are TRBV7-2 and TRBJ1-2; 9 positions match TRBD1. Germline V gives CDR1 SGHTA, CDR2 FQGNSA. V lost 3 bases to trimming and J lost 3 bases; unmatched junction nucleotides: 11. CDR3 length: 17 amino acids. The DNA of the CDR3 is TGTGCCAGCAGCTTTTCCTTCGGGACAGGGAAGGACTATGGCTACACCTTC. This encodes CASSFSFGTGKDYGYTF.

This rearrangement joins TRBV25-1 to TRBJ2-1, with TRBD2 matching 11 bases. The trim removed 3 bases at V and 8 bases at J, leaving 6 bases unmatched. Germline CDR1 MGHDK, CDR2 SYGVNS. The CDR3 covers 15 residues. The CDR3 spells CASSDRLAGIHEQFF. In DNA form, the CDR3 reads TGTGCCAGCAGTGATAGACTAGCGGGAATTCATGAGCAGTTCTTC.

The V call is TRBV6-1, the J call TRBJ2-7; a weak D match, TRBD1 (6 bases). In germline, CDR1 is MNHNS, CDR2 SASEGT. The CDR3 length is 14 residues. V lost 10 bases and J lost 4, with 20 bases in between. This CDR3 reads CATSWDNSAYEQYF. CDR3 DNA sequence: TGTGCCACCTCGTGGGACAACTCGGCTTACGAGCAGTACTTC.

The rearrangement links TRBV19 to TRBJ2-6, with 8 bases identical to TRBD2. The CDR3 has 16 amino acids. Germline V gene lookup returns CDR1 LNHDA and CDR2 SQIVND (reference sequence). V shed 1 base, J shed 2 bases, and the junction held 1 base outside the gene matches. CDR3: CASSIAGGPGANVLTF. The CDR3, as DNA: TGTGCCAGTAGTATAGCGGGGGGGCCTGGGGCCAACGTCCTGACTTTC.

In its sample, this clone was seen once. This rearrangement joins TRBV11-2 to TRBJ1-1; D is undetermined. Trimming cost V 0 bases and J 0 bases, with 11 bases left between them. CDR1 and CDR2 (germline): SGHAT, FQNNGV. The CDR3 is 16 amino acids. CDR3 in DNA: TGTGCCAGCAGCTTAGATCTACCCATCATGAACACTGAAGCTTTCTTT. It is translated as CASSLDLPIMNTEAFF.

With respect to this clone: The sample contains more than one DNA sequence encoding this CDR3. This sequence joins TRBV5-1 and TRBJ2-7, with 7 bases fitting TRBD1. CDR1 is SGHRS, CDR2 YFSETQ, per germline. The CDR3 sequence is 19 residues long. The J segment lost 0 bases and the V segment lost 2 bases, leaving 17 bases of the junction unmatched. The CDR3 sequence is CASSLPPGQPALSSYEQYF. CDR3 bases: TGCGCCAGCAGCTTACCACCGGGACAGCCAGCTTTGAGCTCCTACGAGCAGTACTTC.

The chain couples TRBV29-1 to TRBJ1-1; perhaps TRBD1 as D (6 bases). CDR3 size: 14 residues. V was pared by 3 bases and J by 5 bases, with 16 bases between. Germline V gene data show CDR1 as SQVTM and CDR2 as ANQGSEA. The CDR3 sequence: CSVEKVQGKTEAFF. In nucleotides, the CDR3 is TGCAGCGTTGAGAAGGTACAGGGTAAGACTGAAGCTTTCTTT.

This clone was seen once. CDR3 in amino acids: CASSNPLGLADNEQFF. The CDR3 DNA reads TGTGCCAGCAGCAACCCTCTAGGACTAGCGGACAATGAGCAGTTCTTC. The chain employs TRBV11-2 and TRBJ2-1; 10 nucleotides align to TRBD2. The CDR3 is 16 amino acids. The germline V gene has CDR1 SGHAT and CDR2 FQNNGV. Trimming at V came to 5 bases and at J to 5 bases, leaving 9 bases not matched to a gene.

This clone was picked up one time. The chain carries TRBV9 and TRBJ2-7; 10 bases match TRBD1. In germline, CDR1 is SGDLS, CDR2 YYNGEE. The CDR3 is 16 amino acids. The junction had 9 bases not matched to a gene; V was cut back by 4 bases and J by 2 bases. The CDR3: CASSPSGTGEAYEQYF. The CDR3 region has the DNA TGTGCCAGCAGCCCATCCGGGACAGGGGAAGCCTACGAGCAGTACTTC.

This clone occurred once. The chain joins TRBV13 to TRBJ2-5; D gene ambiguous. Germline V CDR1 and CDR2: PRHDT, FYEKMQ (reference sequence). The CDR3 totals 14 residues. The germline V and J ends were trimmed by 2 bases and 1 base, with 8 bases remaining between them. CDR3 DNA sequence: TGTGCCAGCAGCTTACAGTGGGCCCAAGAGACCCAGTACTTC. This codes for CASSLQWAQETQYF.